The clone carrying this T cell receptor beta chain appeared a single time. This sample is part of a study of cytotoxic CD8 clonotypes in ibrutinib-treated CLL. Study-wide context: The patient breakdown showed fewer than 12 relapsed/refractory and some 16 treatment-naive cases, with about 18 IGHV unmutated.

Method: immunoSEQ multiplex PCR; TCRdb's copy keeps in-frame clones and lacks some. The data show roughly 42,000 clones, with under 80% seen just once and around a fifth held by the top ten. The length of the CDR3 is 16 residues. The V segment lost 1 base and the J segment 4 bases; nucleotides outside the gene matches: 5. The germline gives CDR1 SGHDT, CDR2 YYEEEE. The starting material was PBMCs, obtained after 24 months of ibrutinib treatment. The chain employs TRBV5-6 and TRBJ2-1; 10 bases line up with TRBD2. The origin of this receptor is a human donor with chronic lymphocytic leukemia. Here the CDR3 reads CASSLPRLAGYNEQFF. The CDR3 region has the DNA TGTGCCAGCAGCTTGCCCAGACTAGCGGGTTACAATGAGCAGTTCTTC.